What follows are 15 T cell receptor beta chains derived from one specimen sequenced in a study of molecular identifiers for immune sequencing clone quantification. TCRdb independently ran MiXCR on the PCR reads; one entry per CDR3 protein. The table shows more than 85,000 distinct CDR3 sequences, with around 33% occurring only once. Material: naive CD8+ T cells from blood, with Jurkat cell RNA spiked in. Subset of the sample: FACS-sorted CD8+CD4-CCR7+CD45RA+ naive T cells. Source of these receptors: a human donor in good health. Some libraries in this study had Jurkat cell RNA spiked in.

This clonotype was seen many times. DNA for the CDR3: TGCGCCAGCAGCCATTGGACAGGGGGGGATTACGGCACCGGGGAGCTGTTTTTT. Protein: CASSHWTGGDYGTGELFF. This sequence joins TRBV4-3 and TRBJ2-2, with 10 bases matching TRBD1. This CDR3 has 18 residues. The trim removed 3 bases at V and 4 bases at J, leaving 11 bases unmatched. Per germline, CDR1 LGHNA and CDR2 YSLEER.

The DNA for the CDR3 is TGTGCCAGCAGCCCCCCTAGCTGGATATCGGAGACCCAGTACTTC. It codes for CASSPPSWISETQYF. The rearrangement joins TRBV28 to TRBJ2-5; maybe TRBD2 (5 bases). Germline-derived CDR1 and CDR2 are MDHEN and SYDVKM. The CDR3 runs to 15 residues. Trimming removed 6 bases at V and 5 bases at J, with 19 bases between.

This clonotype was seen ten or more times. The J gene is TRBJ2-5, the V gene TRBV28; D remains unclear. Germline-derived CDR1 and CDR2 are MDHEN and SYDVKM. This CDR3 has 13 amino acids. Trimming removed 6 bases at V and 5 bases at J, with 13 bases between. CDR3: CASRSEPRETQYF. CDR3 coding DNA: TGTGCCAGCAGGTCCGAACCCAGGGAGACCCAGTACTTC.

V usage is TRBV6-6 and J usage is TRBJ2-3, with 13 nucleotides matching TRBD2. The CDR3 sequence is 14 residues long. Germline V gives CDR1 MNHNY, CDR2 SVGAGI (reference sequence). The V segment lost 7 bases and the J segment 7 bases; nucleotides outside the gene matches: 5. The CDR3 spells CASTGLAGVNTQYF. CDR3 in DNA: TGTGCCAGCACCGGACTAGCGGGAGTAAATACGCAGTATTTT.

A note on this clonotype: A read error may explain this, as a much larger clone is one base away. The rearrangement uses TRBV29-1 and TRBJ2-2; D is undetermined. Germline V gene sequence: CDR1 SQVTM, CDR2 ANQGSEA. CDR3 length: 13 amino acids. CDR3 in amino acids: CSVEARGTGQLFF. The CDR3 nucleotides read TGCAGCGTTGAAGCGCGCGGCACCGGGCAGCTGTTTTTT.

This clonotype appeared a few times. The chain couples TRBV12-3 or TRBV12-4 to TRBJ2-7, with D unresolved. The CDR3 totals 13 residues. V dropped 6 bases and J dropped 8 bases, with 17 bases sitting between them. CDR3 protein: CASSAVSYDKQYF. In DNA form, the CDR3 reads TGTGCCAGCAGCGCGGTATCCTACGATAAGCAGTACTTC.

Comment on this clonotype: One end of the junction varies from germline; a read error may be responsible. The chain employs TRBV28 and TRBJ2-7; TRBD1 matches 7 bases. CDR1 and CDR2 (germline): MDHEN, SYDVKM. This CDR3 region has 14 residues. CDR3 residues: CASSLGTDPYEQSF. The DNA of the CDR3 is TGTGCCAGCAGTTTAGGGACAGACCCCTACGAGCAGTCCTTC.

This sequence joins TRBV28 and TRBJ2-3; 12 bases fit TRBD2. Germline values: CDR1 MDHEN, CDR2 SYDVKM. The CDR3 sequence is 18 residues long. The V gene end was trimmed by 2 bases and the J gene end by 4 bases; junction bases not matched to a gene: 10. CDR3 coding DNA: TGTGCCAGCAGTTTACCCCCGAGCCTAGCGGGAGGGGCAGATACGCAGTATTTT. Residues: CASSLPPSLAGGADTQYF. Full variable domain (missing parts from reference TRBV28 and TRBJ2-3): DVKVTQSSRYLVKRTGEKVFLECVQDMDHENMFWYRQDPGLGLRLIYFSYDVKMKEKGDIPEGYSVSREKKERFSLILESASTNQTSMYLCASSLPPSLAGGADTQYFGPGTRLTVL.

This clonotype turned up a few times. This rearrangement joins TRBV27 to TRBJ2-3; TRBD1 aligns across 12 bases. Germline V gene lookup returns CDR1 MNHEY and CDR2 SMNVEV (reference sequence). V was pared by 5 bases and J by 7 bases, with 13 bases of the junction left unmatched. This CDR3 has 17 amino acids. CDR3 region: CASSPFSGTGGRNTQYF. The CDR3 DNA follows: TGTGCCAGCAGTCCCTTCTCCGGGACAGGGGGCAGGAATACGCAGTATTTT.

Comments on this clonotype: A much larger clone lies one base from this, so it may be a read error. The rearrangement joins TRBV5-3 to TRBJ2-7; D gene unclear. TRBV5-3 is given ORF status, its function remaining uncertain. This CDR3 contains 14 residues. The CDR3 loop is CASSSPSKIYEQYF. DNA for the CDR3: TGTGCCAGCAGCTCTCCGTCCAAGATCTACGAGCAGTACTTC.

Regarding this clonotype: Just one base apart from a much larger clone, this may be a read error. The CDR3 carries no conserved terminal phenylalanine or tryptophan, so it likely arises from a read error. V gene TRBV13 combines with J gene TRBJ1-1; D gene unclear. Trimming pared 0 bases from V and 1 base from J, leaving 6 bases between. CDR1 and CDR2 from the germline V gene are PRHDT and FYEKMQ (reference sequence). This CDR3 contains 14 residues. CDR3 residues: CASSLGAANTEAFL. In nucleotides, the CDR3 is TGTGCCAGCAGCTTAGGGGCTGCGAACACTGAAGCTTTCCTT.

The V and J genes are TRBV5-4 and TRBJ2-7; possible D gene TRBD2, 7 bases. The CDR3 spans 16 residues. V shed 1 base and J shed 2 bases, with 16 bases lying between them. Germline loops: CDR1 SGHNT, CDR2 YYREEE (reference sequence). CDR3 region: CASSLWGGRLAYEQYF. The CDR3 DNA follows: TGTGCCAGCAGCTTGTGGGGGGGGCGCCTTGCCTACGAGCAGTACTTC.

A word on this clonotype: The missing conserved phenylalanine or tryptophan at the end of this CDR3 makes a read error likely. This rearrangement joins TRBV12-3 or TRBV12-4 to TRBJ2-7; 13 bases match TRBD2. V gave up 5 bases and J gave up 8 bases; unmatched junction bases: 6. This CDR3 comprises 14 residues. Here the CDR3 reads CASSPGLAGVQQYS. For the CDR3, the DNA is TGTGCCAGCAGTCCCGGACTAGCGGGAGTGCAGCAGTACTCC.

The CDR3 loop is CASSAGGQRSYEQYF. In DNA, the CDR3 is TGTGCCAGCAGCGCCGGGGGGCAGCGCTCCTACGAGCAGTACTTC. V usage is TRBV9 and J usage is TRBJ2-7; TRBD2 might be the D (7 bases). CDR1 is SGDLS, CDR2 YYNGEE, per germline. The V gene lost 3 bases and the J gene lost 0 bases, with 13 bases spanning the gap. This CDR3 region has 15 residues.

In the case of this clonotype: A much larger clone lies a single base off, so this may be a read error. This chain links TRBV28 with TRBJ1-5; TRBD1 matches 7 bases. The germline CDR1 and CDR2 sequences are MDHEN and SYDVKM. This CDR3 is 14 amino acids long. CDR3 sequence: CASKGQYSHQPQHF. The CDR3 nucleotides read TGTGCCAGCAAGGGACAGTATAGCCATCAGCCCCAGCATTTT.